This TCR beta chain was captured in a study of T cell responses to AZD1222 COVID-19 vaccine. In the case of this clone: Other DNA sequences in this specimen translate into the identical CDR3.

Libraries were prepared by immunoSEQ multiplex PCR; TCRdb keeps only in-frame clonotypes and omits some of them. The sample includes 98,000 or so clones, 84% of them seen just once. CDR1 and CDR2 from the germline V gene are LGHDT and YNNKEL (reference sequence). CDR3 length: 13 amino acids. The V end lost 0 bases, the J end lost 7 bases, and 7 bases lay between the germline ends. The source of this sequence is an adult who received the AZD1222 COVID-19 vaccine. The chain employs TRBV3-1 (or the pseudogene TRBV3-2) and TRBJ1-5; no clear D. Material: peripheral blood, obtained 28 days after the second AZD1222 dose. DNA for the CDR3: TGTGCCAGCAGCCAAGATGAGGTACAGCCCCAGCATTTT. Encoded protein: CASSQDEVQPQHF.